Ten or more counts support the clone carrying this TCR beta chain. This entry is derived from a study of T-cell reconstitution after alpha-beta-depleted transplantation in children. There are 16 residues in the CDR3. Germline trimming cut 5 bases from V and 2 bases from J; bases unmatched to any gene: 8. The germline gives CDR1 SGHAT, CDR2 FQNNGV. Preparation of the TCRbeta library was carried out with unique molecular identifiers. TCRdb used MiXCR to reprocess the PCR reads, holding one entry per CDR3 protein. This sample yields 330,000 or so distinct CDR3 sequences, of which 10% are seen a single time; 2% to 2.5% belongs to the top ten.

V usage is TRBV11-2 and J usage is TRBJ2-5, with 10 bases identical to TRBD2. The input for sequencing was PBMCs from the stem cell graft donor, taken from the stem cell graft. This receptor was obtained from a human donor who donated a stem cell graft to a child with acute lymphoblastic leukemia. CDR3: CASSRRGTSEQETQYF. The CDR3 nucleotides are TGTGCCAGCAGCCGGCGGGGGACTAGCGAACAAGAGACCCAGTACTTC.